The 27 T cell receptor beta chains in this list originate from one sample, sequenced in a study of blood T cells in healthy people across ages. The second PCR ran roughly 6 to 11 cycles with a sample-barcoded 5' primer and J-beta primers. Each CDR3 protein gets one entry after TCRdb re-called the 5' RACE reads with MiXCR. The sample shows 700,000 to 800,000 distinct CDR3 sequences, 35% to 45% of them seen only once. Sequenced: blood. These receptors came from a woman aged 55 to 70 in good health.

V is TRBV3-1 and J is TRBJ1-5, with a possible D match to TRBD1 (5 bases). This CDR3 region has 15 residues. V lost 1 base and J 3 bases, leaving 10 bases between the germline ends. Germline CDR1 LGHDT, CDR2 YNNKEL (reference sequence). The CDR3 bases are TGTGCCAGCAGCCAAGGACCAGGGAACAATCAGCCCCAGCATTTT. Translated: CASSQGPGNNQPQHF.

This chain's CDR3 is CASSPSAGVANEQFF. CDR3 DNA sequence: TGCGCCAGCAGCCCGTCCGCGGGGGTGGCCAATGAGCAGTTCTTC. This chain links TRBV5-1 with TRBJ2-1; 7 bases match TRBD2. CDR3 length: 15 residues. Losses at the gene ends were 4 bases for V and 6 bases for J; bases not matched to a gene: 10. Germline-derived CDR1 and CDR2 are SGHRS and YFSETQ.

Concerning this clonotype: A much larger clone differs from this one at a single base, so this may be a read error. This chain uses TRBV28 with TRBJ2-7; 7 positions agree with TRBD2. The CDR3 is 14 residues long. Germline CDR1 MDHEN, CDR2 SYDVKM. The DNA for the CDR3 is TGTGCCGGCAGTTTAGGCGGGAGAGGTTACGAGCAGTACTTC. It specifies CAGSLGGRGYEQYF.

CDR3 region: CASRSSGGPDTQYF. The CDR3 DNA is TGTGCCAGCAGATCAAGCGGGGGCCCTGATACGCAGTATTTT. This chain joins TRBV12-3 or TRBV12-4 and TRBJ2-3; 8 bases match TRBD2. CDR3 size: 14 residues. V lost 6 bases, J lost 6 bases, and 8 bases stayed unmatched.

V gene TRBV12-3 or TRBV12-4 combines with J gene TRBJ1-5, with a possible D match to TRBD1 (6 bases). The V end lost 3 bases, the J end lost 4 bases, and 13 bases lay between the germline ends. The CDR3 runs to 15 residues. The CDR3 spells CASSFAGTSNQPQHF. For the CDR3, the DNA is TGTGCCAGCAGTTTCGCGGGGACATCGAATCAGCCCCAGCATTTT.

For this clonotype: One end of the junction does not line up with germline, which may come from a read error. The chain has TRBV6-5 and TRBJ1-2; D gene unclear. The CDR3 is 12 residues long. Germline CDR1 and CDR2: MNHEY and SVGAGI. The CDR3 DNA reads as TGTGCCGGCAGTTACAACGGCTATGGCTACACCTTC. Amino acid sequence: CAGSYNGYGYTF.

This clonotype was counted a few times. The CDR3 DNA reads as TGCGCCAGCAGTTCCCGACAGGGGATATGGGAGACCCAGTACTTC. Amino acids: CASSSRQGIWETQYF. V and J are TRBV5-1 and TRBJ2-5; TRBD1 aligns across 8 bases. Germline values: CDR1 SGHRS, CDR2 YFSETQ. Trimming removed 5 bases from V and 5 bases from J; junction bases left unmatched: 11. CDR3 length: 15 amino acids.

The table lists this clonotype with a count of one. CDR3 residues: CASSRGTNEETQYF. The CDR3 nucleotides read TGTGCCAGCAGCCGCGGGACGAATGAAGAGACCCAGTACTTC. This chain uses TRBV11-2 with TRBJ2-5, with D possibly being TRBD2 (6 bases). Trimming took off 5 bases at V and 3 bases at J, with 13 bases between the two ends. There are 14 residues in the CDR3. Germline-derived CDR1 and CDR2 are SGHAT and FQNNGV. Full variable domain (remainder filled in from reference TRBV11-2 and TRBJ2-5): EAGVAQSPRYKIIEKRQSVAFWCNPISGHATLYWYQQILGQGPKLLIQFQNNGVVDDSQLPKDRFSAERLKGVDSTLKIQPAKLEDSAVYLCASSRGTNEETQYFGPGTRLLVL.

This sequence joins TRBV20-1 and TRBJ1-2; TRBD1 matches at 8 bases. Germline V gene data show CDR1 as DFQATT and CDR2 as SNEGSKA (reference sequence). The junction had 9 bases not matched to a gene; V was cut back by 3 bases and J by 6 bases. There are 14 residues in the CDR3. Written as DNA, the CDR3 is TGCAGTGCTAGCCCGACAGGGGCGGAGAATGGCTACACCTTC. It encodes CSASPTGAENGYTF.

With respect to this clonotype: This may arise from a read error, as a much more abundant clone is one base away. The chain joins TRBV2 to TRBJ2-5; TRBD2 matches at 8 bases. The DNA end is a closer match to TRBJ2-7, so the J assignment may be wrong. Germline V gene sequence: CDR1 SNHLY, CDR2 FYNNEI. CDR3 length equals 13 residues. The CDR3 here is CASSESGGNEQYF. The DNA of the CDR3 is TGTGCCAGCAGTGAAAGCGGGGGTAACGAGCAGTACTTC.

This clonotype was recorded a few times. The chain recombines TRBV20-1 with TRBJ1-2, with 7 bases matching TRBD1. The CDR3 has 12 amino acids. Looked up from germline, CDR1 is DFQATT and CDR2 is SNEGSKA (reference sequence). V shed 2 bases, J shed 8 bases, and the junction held 5 bases outside the gene matches. CDR3 loop: CSARTGVGGYTF. The CDR3 DNA follows: TGCAGTGCTAGAACAGGGGTGGGCGGCTACACCTTC.

This clonotype was observed a few times. The V and J genes are TRBV18 and TRBJ1-2, with TRBD1 as a possible D gene (5 bases). The CDR3 extends over 15 amino acids. CDR1 KGHSH and CDR2 LQKENI come from the germline V gene. The V gene lost 3 bases and the J gene lost 6 bases, with 17 bases spanning the gap. For the CDR3, the DNA is TGTGCCAGCTCACCGAGGGGCACCGACCAGGATGGCTACACCTTC. Protein sequence: CASSPRGTDQDGYTF.

The V call is TRBV29-1, the J call TRBJ1-1; the D gene is possibly TRBD1 (6 bases). This CDR3 is built from 15 residues. V was clipped by 3 bases and J by 1 base, with 15 bases between them. Germline V gene sequence: CDR1 SQVTM, CDR2 ANQGSEA. CDR3 in DNA: TGCAGCGTTGACGTATCTAGGGGGGCGAACACTGAAGCTTTCTTT. Translating gives CSVDVSRGANTEAFF.

This clonotype has only a few counts. Here the CDR3 DNA reads TGCAGTGCTAGAGATCTTAGCAGGGCGACAAGCTCTGGGGCCAACGTCCTGACTTTC. It codes for CSARDLSRATSSGANVLTF. The rearrangement joins TRBV20-1 to TRBJ2-6, with a tentative D call TRBD1 (5 bases). CDR1 and CDR2 from the germline V gene are DFQATT and SNEGSKA (reference sequence). Trimming cost V 0 bases and J 0 bases, with 18 bases left between them. This CDR3 is built from 19 residues.

The V and J genes are TRBV7-2 and TRBJ1-1; TRBD1 aligns across 7 bases. J was trimmed by 2 bases and V by 5 bases; bases with no gene match: 5. The CDR3 consists of 14 residues. CDR1 is SGHTA and CDR2 is FQGNSA in the germline V gene. The CDR3 here is CASSNRDRNTEAFF. CDR3 DNA sequence: TGTGCCAGCAGCAACCGGGACAGAAACACTGAAGCTTTCTTT.

This clonotype was seen at least ten times. The chain carries TRBV15 and TRBJ2-7; TRBD2 might be the D (5 bases). CDR3 length: 11 amino acids. Germline V CDR1 and CDR2: LNHNV, YYDKDF (reference sequence). Trimming pared 5 bases from V and 3 bases from J, leaving 5 bases between. The CDR3 DNA follows: TGTGCCACCAGCGAGGGCTACGAGCAGTACTTC. It translates to CATSEGYEQYF.

This clonotype appeared a few times. The rearrangement links TRBV9 to TRBJ2-5; the D gene could be TRBD1 or TRBD2 (5 bases each). Trimming shortened V by 3 bases and J by 5 bases, and 17 bases separated the two germline ends. The CDR3 is 15 residues long. Germline CDR1 is SGDLS and CDR2 is YYNGEE. The CDR3 DNA sequence: TGTGCCAGCAGCGCGAACACGGCAGGGAGCGAGACCCAGTACTTC. The encoded protein is CASSANTAGSETQYF.

This clonotype came up a few times. J is TRBJ2-3 and V is TRBV29-1, with 10 bases fitting TRBD1. Germline CDR1 reads SQVTM; CDR2 reads ANQGSEA. V dropped 6 bases and J dropped 4; count of bases not matched to a gene: 10. CDR3 length: 15 residues. The CDR3 here is CSVDRGVSGADTQYF. DNA of the CDR3: TGCAGCGTGGACAGGGGGGTCTCTGGGGCAGATACGCAGTATTTT.

This clonotype was found many times. The DNA for the CDR3 is TGTGCCAGCAGCCAATTGACTAGCGGGTCACCCAATGAGCAGTTCTTC. Encoded protein: CASSQLTSGSPNEQFF. This rearrangement joins TRBV4-2 to TRBJ2-1; 10 nucleotides agree with TRBD2. The junction had 7 bases not matched to a gene; V was cut back by 2 bases and J by 6 bases. This CDR3 comprises 16 residues. CDR1 LGHNA and CDR2 YNFKEQ come from the germline V gene.

This clonotype was counted between two and nine times. The chain links TRBV3-1 to TRBJ2-1; TRBD2 matches at 12 bases. Per the germline V gene, CDR1 is LGHDT and CDR2 is YNNKEL (reference sequence). The CDR3 runs to 14 residues. Unmatched junction bases numbered 3, after V lost 1 base and J lost 11 bases. The CDR3 DNA reads as TGTGCCAGCAGCCAAGGGGGGACTAGCGGGCAGCAGTTCTTC. Translating gives CASSQGGTSGQQFF.

The chain links TRBV6-2 or TRBV6-3 to TRBJ1-2; D remains ambiguous. The CDR3 consists of 12 residues. Between the trimmed V and J ends, which lost 7 bases and 1 base, there was a span of 7 bases. Germline-derived CDR1 and CDR2 are MNHEY and SVGEGT. CDR3 sequence reads: CASTRNNYGYTF. In DNA form, the CDR3 reads TGTGCCAGCACCAGGAATAACTATGGCTACACCTTC.

This chain connects TRBV12-3 or TRBV12-4 to TRBJ2-7; 11 bases are shared with TRBD2. V shed 5 bases, J shed 3 bases, and the junction held 18 bases outside the gene matches. The CDR3 has 19 residues. The CDR3, as DNA: TGTGCCAGCAGTGGTGACACAGACCGACTAGCGGGAAATCACTACGAGCAGTACTTC. Amino acids: CASSGDTDRLAGNHYEQYF.

The V and J genes are TRBV24-1 and TRBJ2-3; 9 nucleotides line up with TRBD1. The CDR3 sequence is 15 residues long. The J segment lost 4 bases and the V segment lost 3 bases, leaving 4 bases of the junction unmatched. The germline CDR1 and CDR2 sequences are KGHDR and SFDVKD. This chain's CDR3 is CATSDTGQGSDTQYF. The CDR3, as DNA: TGTGCCACCAGTGATACGGGACAGGGTTCAGATACGCAGTATTTT.

This clonotype was counted a few times. V and J are TRBV28 and TRBJ2-7; 11 bases match TRBD1. Per the germline V gene, CDR1 is MDHEN and CDR2 is SYDVKM. V dropped 6 bases and J dropped 4; count of bases not matched to a gene: 5. CDR3 size: 14 residues. CDR3 loop: CASRTGQGAYEQYF. In DNA form, the CDR3 reads TGTGCCAGCAGAACCGGACAGGGGGCGTACGAGCAGTACTTC.

The table lists this clonotype with a few counts. This chain uses TRBV14 with TRBJ2-1, with 7 bases lining up with TRBD2. CDR1 is SGHDN, CDR2 FVKESK, per germline. V lost 4 bases to trimming and J lost 3 bases; unmatched junction nucleotides: 6. The CDR3 is made up of 15 amino acids. CDR3 sequence reads: CASSLRDYDYNEQFF. The DNA for the CDR3 is TGTGCCAGCAGCCTCCGGGACTACGACTACAATGAGCAGTTCTTC. Using reference TRBV14 and TRBJ2-1 for the parts outside the CDR3, the full variable domain is EAGVTQFPSHSVIEKGQTVTLRCDPISGHDNLYWYRRVMGKEIKFLLHFVKESKQDESGMPNNRFLAERTGGTYSTLKVQPAELEDSGVYFCASSLRDYDYNEQFFGPGTRLTVL.

The chain couples TRBV27 to TRBJ1-2; a weak D match, TRBD1 (5 bases). CDR1 and CDR2 (germline): MNHEY, SMNVEV (reference sequence). The CDR3 extends over 15 amino acids. V lost 5 bases and J 2 bases, leaving 15 bases between the germline ends. CDR3 sequence reads: CASSINRSTNYGYTF. CDR3 sequence (DNA): TGTGCCAGCAGTATCAACAGGAGCACAAACTATGGCTACACCTTC.

The chain is built from TRBV20-1 and TRBJ2-7, with 10 bases lining up with TRBD1. There are 13 residues in the CDR3. CDR1 and CDR2 from the germline V gene are DFQATT and SNEGSKA (reference sequence). J gave up 5 bases and V 4 bases, and 5 bases lay outside the gene matches. CDR3 DNA: TGCAGTGCTAAAGGGACAGGGGCAAACGAGCAGTACTTC. Amino acid sequence: CSAKGTGANEQYF.